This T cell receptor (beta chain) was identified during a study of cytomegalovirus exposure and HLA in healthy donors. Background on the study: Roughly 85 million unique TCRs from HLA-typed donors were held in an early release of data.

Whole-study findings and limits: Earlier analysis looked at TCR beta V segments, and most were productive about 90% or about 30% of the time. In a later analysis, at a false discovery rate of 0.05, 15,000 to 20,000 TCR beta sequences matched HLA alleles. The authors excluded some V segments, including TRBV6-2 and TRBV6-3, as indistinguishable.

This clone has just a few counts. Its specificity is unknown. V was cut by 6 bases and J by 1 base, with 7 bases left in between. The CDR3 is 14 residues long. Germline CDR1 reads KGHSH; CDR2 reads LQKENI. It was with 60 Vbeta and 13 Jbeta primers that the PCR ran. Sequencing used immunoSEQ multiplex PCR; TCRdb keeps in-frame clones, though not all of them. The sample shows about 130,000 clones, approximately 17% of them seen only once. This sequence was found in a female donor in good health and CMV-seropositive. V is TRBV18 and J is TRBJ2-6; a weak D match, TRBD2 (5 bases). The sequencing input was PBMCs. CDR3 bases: TGTGCCAGCTCCGGGATTTCTGGGGCCAACGTCCTGACTTTC. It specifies CASSGISGANVLTF.